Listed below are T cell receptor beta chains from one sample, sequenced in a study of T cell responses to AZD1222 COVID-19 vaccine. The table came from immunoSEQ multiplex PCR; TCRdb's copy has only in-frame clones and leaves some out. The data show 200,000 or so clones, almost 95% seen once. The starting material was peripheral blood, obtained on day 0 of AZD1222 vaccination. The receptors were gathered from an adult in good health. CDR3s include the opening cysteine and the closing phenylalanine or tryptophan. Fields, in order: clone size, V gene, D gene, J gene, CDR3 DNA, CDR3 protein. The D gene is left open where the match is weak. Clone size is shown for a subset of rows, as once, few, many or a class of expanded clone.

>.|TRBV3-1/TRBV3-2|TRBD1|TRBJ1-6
TGTGCCAGCTGGGGACAGGGGCTCGAACCCCTCCACTTT
CASWGQGLEPLHF
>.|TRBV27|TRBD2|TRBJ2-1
TGTGCCAGCAGTGGGGCTAGCGGGCTCTACAATGAGCAGTTCTTC
CASSGASGLYNEQFF
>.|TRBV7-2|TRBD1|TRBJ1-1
TGTGCCAGCAGCTTACGCAGGGGGGTTGAAGCTTTCTTT
CASSLRRGVEAFF
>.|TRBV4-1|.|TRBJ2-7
TGCGCCAGCAGCCAAGATCTCTCCGGGATTTCTTCCTACGAGCAGTACTTC
CASSQDLSGISSYEQYF
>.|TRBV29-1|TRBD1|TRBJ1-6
TGCAGCGTCCGGGACAGCAATTCACCCCTCCACTTT
CSVRDSNSPLHF
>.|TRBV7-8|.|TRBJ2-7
TGTGCCAGCAGTCCCCGCGGGGCCTACGAGCAGTACTTC
CASSPRGAYEQYF
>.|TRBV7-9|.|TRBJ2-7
TGTGCCAGCAGCCCTCCTCTCTACGAGCAGTACTTC
CASSPPLYEQYF
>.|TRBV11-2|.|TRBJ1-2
TGTGCCAGCAGTGAAAATACAGTGAACTATGGCTACACCTTC
CASSENTVNYGYTF
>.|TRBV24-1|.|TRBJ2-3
TGTGCCACCAGTCATCCTGGGACGGAGCCAGATACGCAGTATTTT
CATSHPGTEPDTQYF
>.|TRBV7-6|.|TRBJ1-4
TGTGCCAGCAGCTTGGGGTGGAGGGGATCAAATGAAAAACTGTTTTTT
CASSLGWRGSNEKLFF
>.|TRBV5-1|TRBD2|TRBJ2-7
TGCGCCAGTGGGACTAGCGGGAGAAGCGAGCAGTACTTC
CASGTSGRSEQYF
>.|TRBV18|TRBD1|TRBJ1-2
TGTGCCAGCTCATTACGGGACAGGGCGGAGGGCTACACCTTC
CASSLRDRAEGYTF
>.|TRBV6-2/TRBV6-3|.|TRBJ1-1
TGTGCCAGCAGTTACTCGAGATGGGGGCAGAACACTGAAGCTTTCTTT
CASSYSRWGQNTEAFF
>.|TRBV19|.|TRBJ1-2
TGTGCCAGCGCAGTGAGGGGCAACTATGGCTACACCTTC
CASAVRGNYGYTF
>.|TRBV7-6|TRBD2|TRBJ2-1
TGTGCCAGCAGCTTAGCCGGTAGCGGGAGTTACAATGAGCAGTTCTTC
CASSLAGSGSYNEQFF
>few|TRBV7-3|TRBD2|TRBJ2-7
TGTGCCAGCAGCATCAGCGGGAGTGGCCACGAGCAGTACTTC
CASSISGSGHEQYF
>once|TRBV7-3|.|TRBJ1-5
TGTGCCAGCAGCCAAAACCCAGGTGTTTCCCAGCATTTT
CASSQNPGVSQHF
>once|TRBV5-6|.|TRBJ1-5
TGTGCCAGCAGCTTGGATGGAGTCCTTAGCAATCAGCCCCAGCATTTT
CASSLDGVLSNQPQHF
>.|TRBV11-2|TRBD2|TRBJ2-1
TGTGCCAGCAGCGAGACCCTAGCGGGCCCCTCCTACAATGAGCAGTTCTTC
CASSETLAGPSYNEQFF
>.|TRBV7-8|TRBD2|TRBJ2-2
TGTGCCAGCAGCCCGAGGACTAGCGGGAGTTTCACCGGGGAGCTGTTTTTT
CASSPRTSGSFTGELFF
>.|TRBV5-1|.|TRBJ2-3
TGCGCCAGCAGCTTGGAATCCACGAGCACAGATACGCAGTATTTT
CASSLESTSTDTQYF
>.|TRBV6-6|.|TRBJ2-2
TGTGCCAGCAGTCTAGTACAGGCGATTGACACCGGGGAGCTGTTTTTT
CASSLVQAIDTGELFF
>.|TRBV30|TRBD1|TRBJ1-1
TGTGCCTGGAGACAGGGGGGAATAGCTTTCTTT
CAWRQGGIAFF
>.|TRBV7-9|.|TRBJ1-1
TGTGCCAGCAGCACAAGGGGCCCATCGGAAGCTTTCTTT
CASSTRGPSEAFF
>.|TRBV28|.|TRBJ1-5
TGTGCCAGCAGTTTAACAGGGTTCGGTCAGCCCCAGCATTTT
CASSLTGFGQPQHF
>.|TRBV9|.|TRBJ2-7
TGTGCCAGCAGCGTAGAGGCTTCGGGGGAGCAGTACTTC
CASSVEASGEQYF
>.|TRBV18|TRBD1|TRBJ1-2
TGTGCCAGCTCACCCTTGAGGACAGGGTTAAACTATGGCTACACCTTC
CASSPLRTGLNYGYTF
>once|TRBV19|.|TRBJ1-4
TGTGCCAGTAACGGAGATGCAACTAATGAAAAACTGTTTTTT
CASNGDATNEKLFF
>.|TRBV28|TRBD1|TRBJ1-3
TGTGCCAGCAGTTCTGGACAGGTCGCTGGAAACACCATATATTTT
CASSSGQVAGNTIYF
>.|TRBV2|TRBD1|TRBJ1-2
TGTGCCAGCACTACCGGGACAGGGGGCGGCTACACCTTC
CASTTGTGGGYTF
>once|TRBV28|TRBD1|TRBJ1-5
TGTGCCAGCAGACAAGGGACAGGGAAGAATCAGCCCCAGCATTTT
CASRQGTGKNQPQHF
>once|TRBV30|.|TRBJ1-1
TGTGCCTGGTCGGATGGAACTGAAGCTTTCTTT
CAWSDGTEAFF
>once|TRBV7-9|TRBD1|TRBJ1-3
TGTGCCAGCAGCCCCGACAGGGGGACTGGAAACACCATATATTTT
CASSPDRGTGNTIYF
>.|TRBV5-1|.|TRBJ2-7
TGCGCCAGCACTCCGTGGGTCCTGGGAATCTCCTACGAGCAGTACTTC
CASTPWVLGISYEQYF
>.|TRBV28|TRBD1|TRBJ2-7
TGTGCCAGCAGTTTCGGCAGGGGGCGGGTCGAGCAGTACTTC
CASSFGRGRVEQYF
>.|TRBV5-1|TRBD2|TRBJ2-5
TGCGCCAGCAGCCTGGGGACTAGCGGGAAGGAGACCCAGTACTTC
CASSLGTSGKETQYF
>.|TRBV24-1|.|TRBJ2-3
TGTGCCACCAGTGATCAAGGGCCCGGGACAGATACGCAGTATTTT
CATSDQGPGTDTQYF
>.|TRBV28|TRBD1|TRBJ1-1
TGTGCCAGCAGTTCGGCGACAGGGGACACTGAAGCTTTCTTT
CASSSATGDTEAFF
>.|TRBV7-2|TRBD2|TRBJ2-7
TGTGCCAGCAGCTTTAAAGCTAGCGGGAGTAGGGAGCAGTACTTC
CASSFKASGSREQYF
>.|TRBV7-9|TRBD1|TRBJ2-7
TGTGCCAGCAGCCTAGGGTCGACAGGGAGCGAGCAGTACTTC
CASSLGSTGSEQYF
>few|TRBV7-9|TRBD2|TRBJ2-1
TGTGCCAGCAGCTTAGGGGGGACTAGCGGGAGATCTTACAATGAGCAGTTCTTC
CASSLGGTSGRSYNEQFF
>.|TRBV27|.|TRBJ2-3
TGTGCCAGCAGTTTAAGGTGGGCGCAGGTCACCACAGATACGCAGTATTTT
CASSLRWAQVTTDTQYF
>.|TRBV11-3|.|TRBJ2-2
TGTGCCAGCAGCCAGCTGGGCAGTGGGTTTACCGGGGAGCTGTTTTTT
CASSQLGSGFTGELFF
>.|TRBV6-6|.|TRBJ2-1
TGTGCCAGCAGGCCCGAAAGTGAAAATGAGCAGTTCTTC
CASRPESENEQFF
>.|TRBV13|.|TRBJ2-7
TGTGCCAGCAGCAGCCAGGAGGGAGCCTCCTACGAGCAGTACTTC
CASSSQEGASYEQYF
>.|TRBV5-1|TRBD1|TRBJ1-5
TGCGCCAGCAGCGCCCATGACAGGGGCGGCAATCAGCCCCAGCATTTT
CASSAHDRGGNQPQHF
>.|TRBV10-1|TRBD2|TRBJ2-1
TGCGCCAGCCTTACGGGAGGGCCCTACAATGAGCAGTTCTTC
CASLTGGPYNEQFF
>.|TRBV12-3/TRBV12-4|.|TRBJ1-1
TGTGCCAGCAGTCCGCGGGAACCTGAAGCTTTCTTT
CASSPREPEAFF
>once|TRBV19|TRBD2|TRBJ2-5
TGTGCCAGTAGTACGAGCGGGAGTGGAGAGACCCAGTACTTC
CASSTSGSGETQYF
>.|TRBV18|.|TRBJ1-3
TGTGCCAGCTCACCACCGGGGAGCTCTGGAAACACCATATATTTT
CASSPPGSSGNTIYF
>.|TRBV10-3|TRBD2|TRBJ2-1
TGTGCCATCAGTGCCGCTAGCGGGAGGATGGATGAGCAGTTCTTC
CAISAASGRMDEQFF
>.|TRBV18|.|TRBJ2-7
TGTGCCAGCTCACCAAAGGGAGACGAGCAGTACTTC
CASSPKGDEQYF
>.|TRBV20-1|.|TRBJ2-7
TGCAGTGCTAGAGATTGGCCCGAGCAGTACTTC
CSARDWPEQYF
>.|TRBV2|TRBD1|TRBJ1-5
TGTGCCAGCAAGGATGGGACAGGGGGAAATCAGCCCCAGCATTTT
CASKDGTGGNQPQHF